A single sample is the source of the 20 T cell receptor beta chains below, sequenced in a study of Ad26.COV2.S vaccination and SARS-CoV-2 variants. The table came from immunoSEQ multiplex PCR; TCRdb's copy has only in-frame clones and leaves some out. Among fewer than 50,000 clones listed, 75% to 85% were seen once. This sample comprised peripheral blood, obtained after recovery from COVID-19. The source is a human donor who had recovered from COVID-19.

This chain links TRBV27 with TRBJ2-5; TRBD1 or TRBD2 may be the D gene (5 bases each). The CDR3 spans 19 residues. Per the germline V gene, CDR1 is MNHEY and CDR2 is SMNVEV (reference sequence). With 2 bases removed from V and 1 base from J, the gap between germline ends came to 23 bases. Here the CDR3 reads CASSLVGAGGDRLQETQYF. As DNA, the CDR3 is TGTGCCAGCAGTTTAGTGGGAGCCGGTGGGGACCGTCTCCAAGAGACCCAGTACTTC.

The chain carries TRBV10-1 and TRBJ2-5, with 10 nucleotides matching TRBD2. J gave up 4 bases and V 0 bases, and 5 bases lay outside the gene matches. Germline CDR1 WNHNN, CDR2 SYGVQD (reference sequence). This CDR3 contains 16 residues. DNA for the CDR3: TGCGCCAGCAGTGAGTCGGCTAGCGGGAGTGGAGAGACCCAGTACTTC. Its protein is CASSESASGSGETQYF.

The rearrangement joins TRBV9 to TRBJ2-2; 8 nucleotides agree with TRBD2. The V gene end was trimmed by 0 bases and the J gene end by 2 bases; junction bases not matched to a gene: 12. This CDR3 contains 19 residues. Germline values: CDR1 SGDLS, CDR2 YYNGEE. As DNA, the CDR3 is TGTGCCAGCAGCGTAGCTACGGTCCTTAGCGGGGAAAACACCGGGGAGCTGTTTTTT. It is translated as CASSVATVLSGENTGELFF.

The chain recombines TRBV3-1 (or the pseudogene TRBV3-2) with TRBJ2-1; D assignment may be TRBD1 or TRBD2 (5 bases each). Germline V CDR1 and CDR2: LGHDT, YNNKEL (reference sequence). The CDR3 is 16 amino acids. The V gene lost 1 base and the J gene lost 8 bases, with 18 bases spanning the gap. CDR3 DNA: TGTGCCAGCAGCCAAGGGGCCACTGCATGGGACGATGAGCAGTTCTTC. Amino acids: CASSQGATAWDDEQFF.

The rearrangement links TRBV7-6 to TRBJ1-1, with TRBD1 as a possible D gene (5 bases). Germline CDR1 reads SGHVS; CDR2 reads FNYEAQ. Trimming took 5 bases from V and 5 from J, leaving 15 bases between them. This CDR3 comprises 14 residues. DNA for the CDR3: TGTGCCAGCAGCCAAAGTGGGGGTCGGACTGAAGCTTTCTTT. This gives the protein CASSQSGGRTEAFF.

The V gene is TRBV12-3 or TRBV12-4, the J gene TRBJ2-5, with D hard to call. V shed 5 bases and J shed 4 bases, with 5 bases lying between them. CDR3 length: 11 amino acids. The CDR3, as DNA: TGTGCCAGCAGTATGGTAGAGACCCAGTACTTC. Translation gives CASSMVETQYF.

The V gene is TRBV5-1, the J gene TRBJ1-3, with 7 bases fitting TRBD1. Looked up from germline, CDR1 is SGHRS and CDR2 is YFSETQ. The V gene end was trimmed by 0 bases and the J gene end by 3 bases; junction bases not matched to a gene: 6. The CDR3 runs 16 residues. Here the CDR3 DNA reads TGCGCCAGCAGCTTGGGCGGCAGGGGGAATGGAAACACCATATATTTT. As protein: CASSLGGRGNGNTIYF.

This clone has more than one count but fewer than ten. The CDR3 reads CASSTGLDEGTQYF. The CDR3 DNA reads as TGCGCCAGCAGTACGGGACTAGACGAGGGGACCCAGTACTTC. J is TRBJ2-5 and V is TRBV5-1, with 8 bases that match TRBD2. The germline gives CDR1 SGHRS, CDR2 YFSETQ. V was pared by 5 bases and J by 7 bases, with 10 bases of the junction left unmatched. This CDR3 has 14 amino acids. The complete variable domain, with remaining parts taken from reference TRBV5-1 and TRBJ2-5, reads KAGVTQTPRYLIKTRGQQVTLSCSPISGHRSVSWYQQTPGQGLQFLFEYFSETQRNKGNFPGRFSGRQFSNSRSEMNVSTLELGDSALYLCASSTGLDEGTQYFGPGTRLLVL.

This clone was detected once. This sequence joins TRBV19 and TRBJ1-5; D uncertain. The CDR3 spans 14 residues. Trimming removed 3 bases from V and 5 bases from J, with 11 bases in between. Germline-derived CDR1 and CDR2 are LNHDA and SQIVND (reference sequence). CDR3 sequence: CASSIGGRDQPQHF. CDR3 sequence (DNA): TGTGCCAGTAGTATCGGCGGACGCGATCAGCCCCAGCATTTT.

CDR3 amino acids: CASSLALVEETQYF. The CDR3 nucleotides read TGCGCCAGCAGCTTGGCCTTAGTGGAGGAGACCCAGTACTTC. This chain connects TRBV5-1 to TRBJ2-5; D is undetermined. The germline CDR1 and CDR2 sequences are SGHRS and YFSETQ. Trimming took 0 bases from V and 5 from J, leaving 11 bases between them. The CDR3 loop spans 14 amino acids.

V is TRBV6-5 and J is TRBJ2-7; maybe TRBD1 (5 bases). The CDR3 sequence is 15 residues long. V was cut by 8 bases and J by 6 bases, with 23 bases left in between. Per germline, CDR1 MNHEY and CDR2 SVGAGI. The CDR3 spells CASPPEHAYRGEQYV. The CDR3 region has the DNA TGTGCCAGCCCCCCCGAGCACGCTTATAGGGGCGAGCAGTACGTC.

The chain recombines TRBV27 with TRBJ2-7, with D unresolved. The ends were cut back, 4 bases at V and 3 bases at J, with 4 bases in the middle. The germline gives CDR1 MNHEY, CDR2 SMNVEV (reference sequence). This CDR3 is built from 11 residues. The CDR3 loop is CASSSGYEQYV. CDR3 nucleotides: TGTGCCAGCAGTTCCGGCTACGAGCAGTACGTC.

The rearrangement links TRBV19 to TRBJ1-3, with D hard to call. This CDR3 is 15 amino acids long. The germline gives CDR1 LNHDA, CDR2 SQIVND (reference sequence). With 3 bases removed from V and 1 base from J, the gap between germline ends came to 10 bases. The CDR3 nucleotides are TGTGCCAGTAGTATCCCCGATGAATCTGGAAACACCATATATTTT. Protein sequence: CASSIPDESGNTIYF.

The chain recombines TRBV2 with TRBJ2-1; maybe TRBD2 (6 bases). Trimming left V 1 base short and J 4 bases short, with 17 bases between. The CDR3 contains 17 residues. CDR1 is SNHLY and CDR2 is FYNNEI in the germline V gene. CDR3 loop: CASSEGGTWLAYNEQFF. CDR3 in DNA: TGTGCCAGCAGTGAAGGTGGAACGTGGCTAGCGTACAATGAGCAGTTCTTC.

The chain uses TRBV21-1 and TRBJ2-4; the table's D call TRBD1 went unverified against the DNA. TRBV21-1 is termed a pseudogene. The CDR3 sequence is 19 residues long. CDR3 sequence: CASSKGTGGPLVSKNIQYF. The CDR3 DNA reads as TGTGCCAGCAGCAAAGGGACAGGGGGCCCCTTGGTCTCCAAAAACATTCAGTACTTC.

The J gene is TRBJ2-7, the V gene TRBV11-2, with D perhaps TRBD2 (6 bases). V was clipped by 5 bases and J by 5 bases, with 13 bases between them. CDR1 and CDR2 from the germline V gene are SGHAT and FQNNGV. The CDR3 has 13 amino acids. The CDR3 DNA reads TGTGCCAGCAGCCGAACTAGCTTGCACGAGCAGTACTTC. Its protein is CASSRTSLHEQYF.

The rearrangement joins TRBV4-1 to TRBJ1-6; D gene ambiguous. The CDR3 contains 13 residues. Per the germline V gene, CDR1 is MGHRA and CDR2 is YSYEKL. Trimming pared 1 base from V and 10 bases from J, leaving 8 bases between. DNA for the CDR3: TGCGCCAGCAGCCAAGGTTTAACCTCACCCCTCCACTTT. This sequence encodes CASSQGLTSPLHF.

The V and J genes are TRBV12-5 and TRBJ2-3; 9 bases line up with TRBD1. With V trimmed by 8 bases and J by 7 bases, 7 bases remained unmatched. The CDR3 contains 13 residues. Per germline, CDR1 LGHNT and CDR2 FRNRAP. This CDR3 reads CASSGTGINTQYF. The CDR3 DNA reads as TGTGCTAGTTCCGGGACAGGGATAAATACGCAGTATTTT.

This chain uses TRBV27 with TRBJ2-7; D remains unclear. Per germline, CDR1 MNHEY and CDR2 SMNVEV (reference sequence). The CDR3 is made up of 14 amino acids. The V end lost 3 bases, the J end lost 0 bases, and 9 bases lay between the germline ends. CDR3 nucleotide sequence: TGTGCCAGCAGTTTGACGGGCGCCTCCTACGAGCAGTACTTC. Encoded protein: CASSLTGASYEQYF.

The chain carries TRBV9 and TRBJ1-1; TRBD1 might be the D (6 bases). V gave up 3 bases and J gave up 3 bases, with 15 bases separating them. Germline V gene data show CDR1 as SGDLS and CDR2 as YYNGEE. The CDR3 has 15 residues. CDR3 sequence (DNA): TGTGCCAGCAGCGGAAGACAGGTCCCCGACACTGAAGCTTTCTTT. As protein: CASSGRQVPDTEAFF. Drawing the rest from reference TRBV9 and TRBJ1-1, the complete variable domain is DSGVTQTPKHLITATGQRVTLRCSPRSGDLSVYWYQQSLDQGLQFLIQYYNGEERAKGNILERFSAQQFPDLHSELNLSSLELGDSALYFCASSGRQVPDTEAFFGQGTRLTVV.